Listed here are 11 T cell receptor beta chains from one sample, sequenced in a study of blood T cell repertoires in COVID-19. Method: immunoSEQ multiplex PCR; TCRdb's copy keeps in-frame clones and lacks some. The sample holds roughly 250,000 clones, about 85% seen once. Sequencing was performed on peripheral blood. All receptors come from a human donor with COVID-19, enrolled during active disease. The donor label of this sample is uncertain.

This clone was seen once. Here the CDR3 reads CASSFAGGAYDYGYTF. The CDR3 DNA reads TGTGCCAGCAGCTTCGCAGGGGGCGCTTATGACTATGGCTACACCTTC. The chain joins TRBV5-5 to TRBJ1-2, with TRBD1 identical over 8 bases. V gave up 2 bases and J gave up 3 bases; unmatched junction bases: 9. Germline-derived CDR1 and CDR2 are SGHKS and YYEKEE (reference sequence). This CDR3 has 16 amino acids.

The rearrangement uses TRBV2 and TRBJ2-7; D is ambiguous. This CDR3 has 13 residues. Germline V gene lookup returns CDR1 SNHLY and CDR2 FYNNEI. V was clipped by 2 bases and J by 3 bases, with 8 bases between them. CDR3 nucleotide sequence: TGTGCCAGCAGTGAAAATGCGGTCTACGAGCAGTACTTC. It yields the protein CASSENAVYEQYF.

This chain uses TRBV5-1 with TRBJ1-3; 8 bases fit TRBD1. CDR1 and CDR2 (germline): SGHRS, YFSETQ. This CDR3 has 20 residues. V was pared by 1 base and J by 1 base, with 16 bases of the junction left unmatched. CDR3 coding DNA: TGCGCCAGCAGCTTGAAGTTGGTCCAGGGGGCGCAAGGATCTGGAAACACCATATATTTT. Amino acids: CASSLKLVQGAQGSGNTIYF.

V gene TRBV6-5 combines with J gene TRBJ1-1, with 12 bases aligning to TRBD1. The CDR3 has 14 amino acids. The germline CDR1 and CDR2 sequences are MNHEY and SVGAGI. V shed 10 bases, J shed 4 bases, and the junction held 7 bases outside the gene matches. CDR3 nucleotide sequence: TGTGCCACCCGGGACAGGGGGCGCGGCACTGAAGCTTTCTTT. Encoded protein: CATRDRGRGTEAFF.

The chain employs TRBV28 and TRBJ1-1, with D maybe TRBD1 (5 bases). There are 16 residues in the CDR3. With 6 bases removed from V and 1 base from J, the gap between germline ends came to 18 bases. Looked up from germline, CDR1 is MDHEN and CDR2 is SYDVKM. Here the CDR3 reads CASRLRGGSPNTEAFF. Written as DNA, the CDR3 is TGTGCCAGCAGGTTAAGGGGAGGAAGCCCGAACACTGAAGCTTTCTTT.

As for this clone: One junction end does not reproduce the germline sequence, and a read error may be involved. This chain uses TRBV6-5 with TRBJ2-1; 15 nucleotides align to TRBD2. Germline CDR1 is MNHEY and CDR2 is SVGAGI. This CDR3 region has 16 residues. CDR3 region: CASSYSGTSGRNGQFF. The CDR3, as DNA: TGTGCCAGCAGTTACTCGGGGACTAGCGGGAGGAATGGGCAGTTCTTC.

This sequence joins TRBV5-1 and TRBJ1-1, with D perhaps matching TRBD1 (6 bases). CDR3 length equals 15 residues. Trimming left V 4 bases short and J 0 bases short, with 13 bases between. The germline CDR1 and CDR2 sequences are SGHRS and YFSETQ. The CDR3 reads CASSPLTGMNTEAFF. The CDR3 DNA reads TGCGCCAGCAGCCCCCTGACAGGTATGAACACTGAAGCTTTCTTT.

The chain is built from TRBV10-1 and TRBJ1-4; 8 positions agree with TRBD1. V shed 0 bases, J shed 11 bases, and the junction held 8 bases outside the gene matches. Germline CDR1 reads WNHNN; CDR2 reads SYGVQD (reference sequence). This CDR3 is 15 amino acids long. The CDR3 DNA reads TGCGCCAGCAGTGAGTCGACGGCGACAGGGGAGAAACTGTTTTTT. Its protein is CASSESTATGEKLFF.

The chain links TRBV2 to TRBJ2-5, with a tentative D call TRBD1 (6 bases). The germline CDR1 and CDR2 sequences are SNHLY and FYNNEI. V was shortened by 4 bases and J by 1 base, with 7 bases between the two germline ends. The CDR3 covers 13 residues. The CDR3 DNA sequence: TGTGCCAGCAGTGGGGACATCCAAGAGACCCAGTACTTC. Translated, it gives CASSGDIQETQYF.

The genes are TRBV3-1 (or the pseudogene TRBV3-2) and TRBJ2-7, with no clear D. Trimming removed 0 bases at V and 0 bases at J, with 12 bases between. This CDR3 region has 16 residues. From germline, CDR1 is LGHDT and CDR2 YNNKEL (reference sequence). The CDR3 reads CASSQDLRKSSYEQYF. CDR3 bases: TGTGCCAGCAGCCAAGACCTCCGCAAGAGCTCCTACGAGCAGTACTTC.

This rearrangement joins TRBV4-3 to TRBJ1-4, with 8 positions matching TRBD1. Trimming at V came to 4 bases and at J to 4 bases, leaving 11 bases not matched to a gene. CDR1 LGHNA and CDR2 YSLEER come from the germline V gene. CDR3 length: 17 residues. CDR3 sequence reads: CASSPSGQGRGNEKLFF. The DNA for the CDR3 is TGCGCCAGCAGCCCTTCTGGACAGGGAAGGGGTAATGAAAAACTGTTTTTT.